The 10 T cell receptor beta chains reported below all come from one sample, sequenced in a study of blood T cell repertoires in COVID-19. Measured with immunoSEQ multiplex PCR; TCRdb has only the in-frame clones, and not every one. The sample carries 300,000 to 350,000 clones, roughly 89% recorded once. Sequenced material: PBMCs or T cells enriched from blood (not recorded which). Source of these receptors: a woman younger than 30 who had recovered from COVID-19.

The chain employs TRBV10-1 and TRBJ2-7; TRBD1 is a possible D gene (5 bases). V was pared by 2 bases and J by 10 bases, with 12 bases between. The CDR3 contains 12 residues. Germline lookup yields CDR1 WNHNN and CDR2 SYGVQD (reference sequence). CDR3 protein: CASSERDSQQYF. CDR3 DNA sequence: TGCGCCAGCAGTGAGCGAGACAGTCAACAGTACTTC.

This clone was seen a single time. V usage is TRBV6-2 or TRBV6-3 and J usage is TRBJ2-7; 9 bases map to TRBD1. V shed 2 bases, J shed 7 bases, and the junction held 18 bases outside the gene matches. CDR3 size: 18 residues. Germline loops: CDR1 MNHEY, CDR2 SVGEGT. The CDR3 loop is CASSYGTRRGTGFREQYF. CDR3 DNA sequence: TGTGCCAGCAGTTACGGGACGCGAAGGGGGACAGGGTTCCGAGAGCAGTACTTC.

The CDR3 reads CASSFTAGYWTEAFF. The CDR3 nucleotides are TGCGCCAGCAGCTTTACGGCGGGATATTGGACTGAAGCTTTCTTT. The J gene is TRBJ1-1, the V gene TRBV5-1; D is uncertain. CDR1 is SGHRS and CDR2 is YFSETQ in the germline V gene. V was cut by 2 bases and J by 5 bases, with 16 bases left in between. This CDR3 has 15 residues.

The J gene is TRBJ1-2, the V gene TRBV25-1, with D tentatively TRBD1 (5 bases). V lost 4 bases and J lost 0, with 12 bases in between. The CDR3 is 15 amino acids. CDR1 and CDR2 (germline): MGHDK, SYGVNS. The CDR3 spells CASSAGSETNYGYTF. For the CDR3, the DNA is TGTGCCAGCAGTGCAGGGTCGGAGACTAACTATGGCTACACCTTC.

The rearrangement links TRBV27 to TRBJ2-3; TRBD2 matches 9 bases. V lost 5 bases to trimming and J lost 4 bases; unmatched junction nucleotides: 7. Germline values: CDR1 MNHEY, CDR2 SMNVEV (reference sequence). The CDR3 covers 15 residues. CDR3 amino acids: CASSPRGGRADTQYF. The CDR3 DNA follows: TGTGCCAGCAGTCCGCGGGGGGGCCGGGCAGATACGCAGTATTTT.

CDR3 loop: CASSQQSLPRGGYTF. As DNA, the CDR3 is TGCGCCAGCAGCCAACAGTCCCTCCCCCGAGGTGGCTACACCTTC. The J gene is TRBJ1-2, the V gene TRBV4-3, with D unresolved. Germline CDR1 LGHNA, CDR2 YSLEER. The CDR3 has 15 amino acids. The germline V and J ends were trimmed by 2 bases and 7 bases, with 17 bases remaining between them.

The sample holds one count of this clone. The V gene is TRBV7-2, the J gene TRBJ2-1; 12 bases agree with TRBD2. The CDR3 covers 16 residues. V shed 2 bases, J shed 8 bases, and the junction held 7 bases outside the gene matches. Germline CDR1 SGHTA, CDR2 FQGNSA. The CDR3 loop is CASSLFLAGGPHEQFF. The CDR3 nucleotides read TGTGCCAGCAGCTTATTTCTAGCGGGAGGGCCCCATGAGCAGTTCTTC. The variable domain in full, completed from reference TRBV7-2 and TRBJ2-1, reads GAGVSQSPSNKVTEKGKDVELRCDPISGHTALYWYRQSLGQGLEFLIYFQGNSAPDKSGLPSDRFSAERTGGSVSTLTIQRTQQEDSAVYLCASSLFLAGGPHEQFFGPGTRLTVL.

V and J are TRBV19 and TRBJ1-1; 8 nucleotides match TRBD1. CDR3 length: 14 amino acids. Germline CDR1 and CDR2: LNHDA and SQIVND (reference sequence). V trimming: 5 bases; J trimming: 3 bases; junction bases outside the gene matches: 5. The CDR3 loop reads CASSVDREDTEAFF. CDR3 nucleotides: TGTGCCAGTAGTGTGGACAGGGAGGACACTGAAGCTTTCTTT.

In this sample, this clone turned up once. V usage is TRBV30 and J usage is TRBJ2-3; the match to TRBD2 covers 9 bases. J lost 4 bases, V lost 0 bases, and 8 bases had no gene match. Germline loops: CDR1 GTSNPN, CDR2 SVGIG (reference sequence). The CDR3 has 16 residues. CDR3 sequence reads: CAWSVGAGGPSDTQYF. DNA for the CDR3: TGTGCCTGGAGTGTAGGGGCGGGGGGGCCGTCAGATACGCAGTATTTT.

V gene TRBV28 combines with J gene TRBJ2-1; no definite D call. The V gene lost 8 bases and the J gene lost 2 bases, with 10 bases spanning the gap. The length of the CDR3 is 13 residues. Germline V gives CDR1 MDHEN, CDR2 SYDVKM. The CDR3 region has the DNA TGTGCCAGCGGGCCAAGTGCCTACAATGAGCAGTTCTTC. Translated, it gives CASGPSAYNEQFF. Drawing the rest from reference TRBV28 and TRBJ2-1, the complete variable domain is DVKVTQSSRYLVKRTGEKVFLECVQDMDHENMFWYRQDPGLGLRLIYFSYDVKMKEKGDIPEGYSVSREKKERFSLILESASTNQTSMYLCASGPSAYNEQFFGPGTRLTVL.